This TCR beta chain is from a study of T cells in Graves' hyperthyroidism and ophthalmopathy. Germline lookup yields CDR1 SGHNT and CDR2 YENEEA. This CDR3 spans 17 amino acids. J was trimmed by 3 bases and V by 5 bases; bases with no gene match: 13. Researchers amplified the TCR beta CDR3 regions from RNA transcripts. A first-round RT-PCR of the TCR CDR3 used the HTBI primer set. TCRdb re-called the multiplex PCR reads through MiXCR, storing one row per CDR3 protein. This repertoire shows roughly 700,000 distinct CDR3 sequences, about 14% found once; its top ten account for 9.5% to 13%. This clonotype was counted at least ten times.

The rearrangement links TRBV11-3 to TRBJ2-1; TRBD2 aligns across 7 bases. The receptor was derived from a woman aged 18-30 years with Graves' hyperthyroidism. The sample was blood. The CDR3 DNA reads as TGTGCCAGCAGCCCCATGCCGGCAGCGGGACGCTACAATGAGCAGTTCTTC. Translation: CASSPMPAAGRYNEQFF.